A selection of T cell receptor beta chains follows, all from one sample in a study of T cells after yellow fever vaccination. TCRdb processed the 5' RACE reads anew with MiXCR; each CDR3 protein has one entry. In the table there are almost 600,000 distinct CDR3 sequences, approximately 12% of which are singletons. The material was PBMCs, obtained on the day of the yellow fever booster vaccination. Receptors originate from a man younger than 45 who received the YFV17D yellow fever vaccine. Both conserved end residues are part of each CDR3. D genes are given only for firm matches. The listing skips clone size in some rows; elsewhere it reads once, few, many or a size class.

cdr3_aa	cdr3_nt	clone_size	d_call	j_call	v_call
CASSLIAGGFTDTQYF	TGTGCCAGCAGTTTAATTGCGGGAGGTTTCACAGATACGCAGTATTTT	few	TRBD2	TRBJ2-3	TRBV12-3/TRBV12-4
CASTRTGMHSGNTIYF	TGTGCCAGCACCCGGACAGGGATGCACTCTGGAAACACCATATATTTT	few	TRBD1	TRBJ1-3	TRBV12-3/TRBV12-4
CASSFQGRNSPLHF	TGTGCCAGCAGCTTTCAGGGAAGGAATTCACCCCTCCACTTT	few	.	TRBJ1-6	TRBV12-3/TRBV12-4
CASSQGPGLVSGELFF	TGCGCCAGCAGCCAAGGACCGGGACTAGTATCCGGGGAGCTGTTTTTT	few	TRBD2	TRBJ2-2	TRBV4-3
CASSSISRGDEQFF	TGTGCCAGCAGCTCCATATCCAGGGGCGATGAGCAGTTCTTC	many	.	TRBJ2-1	TRBV7-2
CASTQRRGQNEKLFF	TGTGCCAGCACCCAGAGGAGGGGGCAGAATGAAAAACTGTTTTTT	few	TRBD1	TRBJ1-4	TRBV12-3/TRBV12-4
CSVEAGRGNEQYF	TGCAGCGTTGAGGCCGGGAGGGGCAACGAGCAGTACTTC	once	TRBD2	TRBJ2-7	TRBV29-1
CASSQLGRSTDTQYF	TGCGCCAGCAGCCAGCTCGGGCGGAGCACAGATACGCAGTATTTT	.	.	TRBJ2-3	TRBV5-1
CASSETATNTEAFF	TGTGCCAGCAGTGAGACAGCAACGAACACTGAAGCTTTCTTT	.	.	TRBJ1-1	TRBV6-4
CASSFALAGAGELFF	TGTGCCAGCAGCTTTGCCCTAGCGGGAGCCGGGGAGCTGTTTTTT	few	TRBD2	TRBJ2-2	TRBV11-2
CASSLQGAFSDTQYF	TGTGCCAGCAGTTTACAGGGGGCGTTTTCAGATACGCAGTATTTT	.	TRBD1	TRBJ2-3	TRBV12-3/TRBV12-4
CAISETPAGVAGANVLTF	TGTGCCATCAGTGAAACCCCGGCGGGGGTAGCTGGGGCCAACGTCCTGACTTTC	few	TRBD2	TRBJ2-6	TRBV10-3
CASSSTGTGGRETQYF	TGTGCCAGCAGCTCGACCGGGACAGGGGGCCGGGAGACCCAGTACTTC	.	TRBD1	TRBJ2-5	TRBV5-4
CSALIPGTSGAGLIGEQYF	TGCAGTGCCCTCATTCCCGGGACTAGCGGGGCGGGTCTGATCGGCGAGCAGTACTTC	few	TRBD2	TRBJ2-7	TRBV20-1
CSAPSMGETQYF	TGCAGTGCTCCTTCTATGGGGGAGACCCAGTACTTC	.	.	TRBJ2-5	TRBV20-1
CASSLRGGMDTQYF	TGTGCCAGCAGTCTTCGGGGGGGGATGGATACGCAGTATTTT	few	TRBD2	TRBJ2-3	TRBV12-3/TRBV12-4
CAWRAASGRLGEQFF	TGTGCCTGGAGAGCCGCTAGCGGGAGGTTGGGTGAGCAGTTCTTC	few	TRBD2	TRBJ2-1	TRBV30
CATSSGSLSTDTQYF	TGTGCCACCAGCAGCGGGAGTCTCAGCACAGATACGCAGTATTTT	.	.	TRBJ2-3	TRBV15
CASSLADSTDTQYF	TGCGCCAGCAGCTTGGCGGACAGCACAGATACGCAGTATTTT	many	.	TRBJ2-3	TRBV5-1
CATNSYSDTQYF	TGTGCCACCAATAGCTATTCAGATACGCAGTATTTT	few	.	TRBJ2-3	TRBV15
CSARDRQGVNTGELFF	TGCAGTGCTAGAGATCGACAGGGGGTGAACACCGGGGAGCTGTTTTTT	.	TRBD1	TRBJ2-2	TRBV20-1
CSAFAPAAEAFF	TGCAGTGCCTTCGCACCGGCCGCTGAAGCTTTCTTT	few	.	TRBJ1-1	TRBV20-1
CASSQEVAGSDGGELFF	TGCGCCAGCAGCCAAGAGGTCGCTGGATCTGATGGCGGGGAGCTGTTTTTT	.	.	TRBJ2-2	TRBV4-3
CASSFGKTTGELFF	TGTGCCAGCAGTTTCGGGAAAACCACCGGGGAGCTGTTTTTT	few	.	TRBJ2-2	TRBV12-3/TRBV12-4
CASSLTGWNEKLFF	TGTGCCAGTAGTCTGACAGGGTGGAATGAAAAACTGTTTTTT	few	TRBD1	TRBJ1-4	TRBV19
CASSVEGFPGTDTQYF	TGTGCCAGCAGCGTAGAAGGATTTCCGGGCACAGATACGCAGTATTTT	few	.	TRBJ2-3	TRBV9
CASSPPRDRVTDTQYF	TGTGCCAGCTCACCCCCCCGGGACAGGGTCACAGATACGCAGTATTTT	few	TRBD1	TRBJ2-3	TRBV18
CASRTSPSGIYEQYF	TGTGCCAGCAGAACAAGCCCTAGCGGAATCTACGAGCAGTACTTC	.	TRBD2	TRBJ2-7	TRBV27
CASSLNSGSSEQYF	TGTGCCAGCAGTTTGAATAGCGGGAGTAGCGAGCAGTACTTC	.	TRBD2	TRBJ2-7	TRBV12-3/TRBV12-4
CASSLRVRAEETQYF	TGTGCCAGCAGCTTAAGGGTGAGGGCGGAAGAGACCCAGTACTTC	.	.	TRBJ2-5	TRBV7-8
CASRPGLRAGQYF	TGTGCCAGCAGACCGGGACTCCGAGCGGGGCAGTACTTC	few	.	TRBJ2-7	TRBV6-1
CASNRAGGSNTEAFF	TGTGCCAGTAATAGGGCAGGGGGAAGCAACACTGAAGCTTTCTTT	few	TRBD1	TRBJ1-1	TRBV19
CASSSLAGTKETQYF	TGTGCCAGCAGCTCCTTAGCGGGTACTAAAGAGACCCAGTACTTC	few	TRBD2	TRBJ2-5	TRBV7-8
CSAAGQGGTEAFF	TGCAGTGCTGCAGGACAGGGTGGTACTGAAGCTTTCTTT	few	TRBD1	TRBJ1-1	TRBV20-1
CASSKVGTGGYEQYF	TGTGCCAGTAGCAAGGTGGGGACAGGGGGCTACGAGCAGTACTTC	.	TRBD1	TRBJ2-7	TRBV7-2
CASRLAGRIDEQFF	TGTGCCAGTAGGCTAGCGGGACGGATCGATGAGCAGTTCTTC	once	TRBD2	TRBJ2-1	TRBV19
CSAPKSGSGYEQFF	TGCAGTGCGCCGAAATCCGGGAGTGGGTATGAGCAGTTCTTC	many	.	TRBJ2-1	TRBV20-1
CASSANPGTDFYEQYF	TGTGCCAGCAGTGCCAATCCCGGGACAGACTTCTACGAGCAGTACTTC	.	TRBD1	TRBJ2-7	TRBV6-1
CASQGQENEKLFF	TGTGCCAGCCAGGGACAGGAGAATGAAAAACTGTTTTTT	.	TRBD1	TRBJ1-4	TRBV6-6
CASSEVRSMSGDSGETQYF	TGTGCCAGCAGTGAAGTCAGGAGCATGAGTGGGGACAGTGGAGAGACCCAGTACTTC	.	TRBD1	TRBJ2-5	TRBV2
CASSTRLAGEGDTQYF	TGTGCCAGCAGTACTCGACTAGCGGGAGAAGGCGATACGCAGTATTTT	few	TRBD2	TRBJ2-3	TRBV13
CATSAATANYGYTF	TGTGCCACCAGCGCTGCGACAGCAAACTATGGCTACACCTTC	.	.	TRBJ1-2	TRBV15
CASSSDWRLTQYF	TGCGCCAGCAGCTCCGACTGGCGTCTTACGCAGTATTTT	.	.	TRBJ2-3	TRBV5-1
CASDGGTDTQYF	TGTGCCAGTGACGGGGGTACAGATACGCAGTATTTT	.	.	TRBJ2-3	TRBV19
CASSLRTSGTYEQYF	TGTGCCAGCAGCCTGCGGACTAGCGGTACCTACGAGCAGTACTTC	few	TRBD2	TRBJ2-7	TRBV7-9
CASKGEREYNEQFF	TGTGCCAGCAAAGGGGAGCGGGAGTACAATGAGCAGTTCTTC	.	TRBD2	TRBJ2-1	TRBV6-2/TRBV6-3
CASSYARRGADEQYF	TGTGCCAGCAGTTACGCCCGACGGGGAGCGGACGAGCAGTACTTC	.	.	TRBJ2-7	TRBV6-5
CASRLTGTQAYNEQFF	TGTGCCAGCAGGCTGACTGGGACGCAAGCTTACAATGAGCAGTTCTTC	few	.	TRBJ2-1	TRBV6-1
CASSLVRVSSYNEQFF	TGTGCCAGCAGCTTAGTTCGAGTAAGCTCCTACAATGAGCAGTTCTTC	few	.	TRBJ2-1	TRBV7-8
CASSLVGGEYEQYF	TGTGCCAGCAGCTTAGTGGGAGGAGAGTACGAGCAGTACTTC	few	.	TRBJ2-7	TRBV11-2
CASSVAGRGSYNEQFF	TGTGCCAGCAGCGTAGCTGGGCGGGGCTCCTACAATGAGCAGTTCTTC	.	.	TRBJ2-1	TRBV9